The 30 T cell receptor beta chains reported below all come from one sample, sequenced in a study of blood T cell repertoires in COVID-19. The data were produced by immunoSEQ multiplex PCR, yet TCRdb's version contains in-frame clones alone and is incomplete. The data hold tens of thousands of clones, with 70% to 80% observed a single time. Sequencing was done on a sample of peripheral blood. The receptors come from a human donor in a cohort sampled during active COVID-19.

This clone was found a few times. The V call is TRBV28, the J call TRBJ2-7; 9 positions match TRBD1. Germline lookup yields CDR1 MDHEN and CDR2 SYDVKM. V gave up 7 bases and J gave up 2 bases; unmatched junction bases: 6. CDR3 size: 14 residues. The CDR3 DNA follows: TGTGCCAGCAAATTGGGACAGGGAACCTACGAGCAGTACTTC. Protein product: CASKLGQGTYEQYF.

The V gene is TRBV3-1 (or the pseudogene TRBV3-2), the J gene TRBJ2-2, with D uncertain. The CDR3 length is 12 residues. Germline CDR1 reads LGHDT; CDR2 reads YNNKEL (reference sequence). Deletions cut 6 bases from V and 6 bases from J, with 8 bases between. CDR3 residues: CASRASAGELFF. CDR3 sequence (DNA): TGTGCCAGCAGAGCAAGTGCCGGGGAGCTGTTTTTT.

J is TRBJ2-7 and V is TRBV5-4; D possibly corresponds to TRBD1 (8 bases). CDR3 length: 16 residues. Trimming stripped 5 bases from V and 2 bases from J, with 20 bases between. The germline V gene has CDR1 SGHNT and CDR2 YYREEE (reference sequence). The CDR3 here is CASRTGGGAGTYEQYF. In DNA, the CDR3 is TGTGCCAGCAGAACAGGGGGAGGGGCAGGCACCTACGAGCAGTACTTC.

The V call is TRBV6-5, the J call TRBJ2-7, with a weak D call TRBD2 (5 bases). The CDR3 extends over 15 amino acids. The ends were cut back, 3 bases at V and 0 bases at J, with 12 bases in the middle. The germline gives CDR1 MNHEY, CDR2 SVGAGI. Here the CDR3 reads CASSYGQRTSYEQYF. The CDR3 DNA reads TGTGCCAGCAGTTATGGGCAGCGGACCTCCTACGAGCAGTACTTC.

The chain is built from TRBV28 and TRBJ2-7; 7 bases align to TRBD1. J was trimmed by 3 bases and V by 10 bases; bases with no gene match: 12. The CDR3 contains 14 residues. Germline V gene lookup returns CDR1 MDHEN and CDR2 SYDVKM. The CDR3 nucleotides are TGTGCCATAAGCAAAAAGGGGGCAGGCTACGAGCAGTACTTC. Amino acid sequence: CAISKKGAGYEQYF. Full variable domain (outside the CDR3, taken from reference TRBV28 and TRBJ2-7): DVKVTQSSRYLVKRTGEKVFLECVQDMDHENMFWYRQDPGLGLRLIYFSYDVKMKEKGDIPEGYSVSREKKERFSLILESASTNQTSMYLCAISKKGAGYEQYFGPGTRLTVT.

J is TRBJ2-7 and V is TRBV7-2; weak D call: TRBD2 (5 bases). Between the trimmed V and J ends, which lost 5 bases and 7 bases, there was a span of 18 bases. Germline lookup yields CDR1 SGHTA and CDR2 FQGNSA. The CDR3 sequence is 14 residues long. The CDR3 loop reads CASSVEGGRWEQYF. The CDR3 nucleotides are TGTGCCAGCAGCGTCGAGGGCGGCCGATGGGAGCAGTACTTC.

The V gene is TRBV19, the J gene TRBJ2-3; 12 bases agree with TRBD2. J was trimmed by 6 bases and V by 4 bases; bases with no gene match: 11. This CDR3 has 17 residues. The germline CDR1 and CDR2 sequences are LNHDA and SQIVND (reference sequence). CDR3 protein: CASSTRLAGDGSDTQYF. The CDR3 region has the DNA TGTGCCAGTAGTACAAGACTAGCGGGAGACGGGTCGGATACGCAGTATTTT. Full variable domain (outside the CDR3, taken from reference TRBV19 and TRBJ2-3): DGGITQSPKYLFRKEGQNVTLSCEQNLNHDAMYWYRQDPGQGLRLIYYSQIVNDFQKGDIAEGYSVSREKKESFPLTVTSAQKNPTAFYLCASSTRLAGDGSDTQYFGPGTRLTVL.

The CDR3, as DNA: TGTGCCAGCAGCTTATGGGGGGGAAGGGGCACAGATACGCAGTATTTT. Amino acids: CASSLWGGRGTDTQYF. V and J are TRBV7-6 and TRBJ2-3; 7 bases are shared with TRBD2. The J segment lost 1 base and the V segment lost 2 bases, leaving 6 bases of the junction unmatched. The CDR3 loop spans 16 amino acids. Per the germline V gene, CDR1 is SGHVS and CDR2 is FNYEAQ.

This clone came up once. The chain joins TRBV6-5 to TRBJ2-4, with D unresolved. There are 14 residues in the CDR3. V gave up 0 bases and J gave up 7 bases, with 10 bases separating them. The germline CDR1 and CDR2 sequences are MNHEY and SVGAGI. The CDR3 DNA reads as TGTGCCAGCAGTTACTCCACGGTGCGGAACATTCAGTACTTC. Translating gives CASSYSTVRNIQYF.

This clone was seen a few times. The V and J genes are TRBV7-8 and TRBJ1-5; D unresolved. V was trimmed by 5 bases and J by 2 bases, leaving 7 bases between them. CDR3 length: 13 residues. The V gene's germline CDR1 is SGHVS and CDR2 FQNEAQ. This CDR3 is CASSPVGNQPQHF. The DNA of the CDR3 is TGTGCCAGCAGCCCGGTGGGCAATCAGCCCCAGCATTTT.

J is TRBJ2-1 and V is TRBV18; perhaps TRBD2 as D (6 bases). Germline lookup yields CDR1 KGHSH and CDR2 LQKENI. The CDR3 contains 15 residues. V was shortened by 5 bases and J by 7 bases, with 18 bases between the two germline ends. In nucleotides, the CDR3 is TGTGCCAGCTCAACCGCACTAGCCGTAAGGAATGAGCAGTTCTTC. It yields the protein CASSTALAVRNEQFF.

The rearrangement uses TRBV7-9 and TRBJ2-7; TRBD1 matches at 7 bases. The CDR3 loop spans 13 amino acids. The V gene end was trimmed by 5 bases and the J gene end by 3 bases; junction bases not matched to a gene: 4. Germline V gene lookup returns CDR1 SEHNR and CDR2 FQNEAQ (reference sequence). DNA for the CDR3: TGTGCCAGCAGCCTGGGGACAGTCTACGAGCAGTACTTC. Translation: CASSLGTVYEQYF.

V gene TRBV7-9 combines with J gene TRBJ1-1, with a weak D call TRBD1 (5 bases). Germline CDR1 is SEHNR and CDR2 is FQNEAQ (reference sequence). V shed 5 bases and J shed 2 bases, with 18 bases lying between them. The CDR3 runs 16 residues. CDR3 nucleotide sequence: TGTGCCAGCAGCAAAGGGGAGAGACTCACAAACACTGAAGCTTTCTTT. Its translation: CASSKGERLTNTEAFF.

Of note for this clone: Its ends do not fully match the called genes, so a read error is possible. J is TRBJ2-1 and V is TRBV28; TRBD1 matches 11 bases. CDR1 and CDR2 (germline): MDHEN, SYDVKM. This CDR3 is 16 amino acids long. The CDR3: CASSFHRLGQGVDGIF. The CDR3 DNA follows: TGTGCCAGCAGTTTCCACCGCCTGGGACAGGGGGTGGACGGGATCTTC. The variable domain in full, with the rest retrieved from reference TRBV28 and TRBJ2-1, is DVKVTQSSRYLVKRTGEKVFLECVQDMDHENMFWYRQDPGLGLRLIYFSYDVKMKEKGDIPEGYSVSREKKERFSLILESASTNQTSMYLCASSFHRLGQGVDGIFGPGTRLTVL.

This clone was counted between two and nine times. The chain joins TRBV7-8 to TRBJ2-5; 10 bases are shared with TRBD2. This CDR3 is 16 amino acids long. The germline gives CDR1 SGHVS, CDR2 FQNEAQ. With V trimmed by 2 bases and J by 0 bases, 3 bases remained unmatched. CDR3 DNA sequence: TGTGCCAGCAGCTTAAACCTAGCGGGGGACCAAGAGACCCAGTACTTC. Amino acid sequence: CASSLNLAGDQETQYF.

V usage is TRBV18 and J usage is TRBJ2-7; TRBD1 is a possible D gene (6 bases). The CDR3 consists of 14 residues. Per the germline V gene, CDR1 is KGHSH and CDR2 is LQKENI. The V end was cut by 3 bases, the J end by 3 bases, with 12 bases between. In DNA, the CDR3 is TGTGCCAGCTCACCGAACCGGGACAACTACGAGCAGTACTTC. Translating it yields CASSPNRDNYEQYF. Full variable domain (missing parts from reference TRBV18 and TRBJ2-7): NAGVMQNPRHLVRRRGQEARLRCSPMKGHSHVYWYRQLPEEGLKFMVYLQKENIIDESGMPKERFSAEFPKEGPSILRIQQVVRGDSAAYFCASSPNRDNYEQYFGPGTRLTVT.

The genes are TRBV18 and TRBJ1-1; no reliable D call. The CDR3 runs to 15 residues. V dropped 1 base and J dropped 0 bases, with 9 bases sitting between them. The germline V gene has CDR1 KGHSH and CDR2 LQKENI. CDR3 amino acids: CASSPRRIMNTEAFF. The CDR3 DNA sequence: TGTGCCAGCTCACCACGGAGAATCATGAACACTGAAGCTTTCTTT.

The sample holds one count of this clone. This chain joins TRBV9 and TRBJ2-1, with 11 bases identical to TRBD1. Germline assignment: CDR1 SGDLS and CDR2 YYNGEE. V was clipped by 0 bases and J by 4 bases; unmatched bases: 9. The CDR3 length is 18 residues. The CDR3: CASSVEAGQGAWYNEQFF. DNA for the CDR3: TGTGCCAGCAGCGTAGAGGCCGGACAGGGGGCGTGGTACAATGAGCAGTTCTTC. Variable domain in full (rest from reference TRBV9 and TRBJ2-1): DSGVTQTPKHLITATGQRVTLRCSPRSGDLSVYWYQQSLDQGLQFLIQYYNGEERAKGNILERFSAQQFPDLHSELNLSSLELGDSALYFCASSVEAGQGAWYNEQFFGPGTRLTVL.

This chain's CDR3 is CAISEDYFPQYF. DNA of the CDR3: TGTGCCATCAGTGAGGACTATTTCCCGCAGTATTTT. This chain joins TRBV10-3 and TRBJ2-3; D possibly corresponds to TRBD2 (5 bases). This CDR3 spans 12 amino acids. Germline lookup yields CDR1 ENHRY and CDR2 SYGVKD. V dropped 2 bases and J dropped 10 bases, with 10 bases sitting between them.

This clone appeared once. This chain links TRBV7-2 with TRBJ2-3; no clear D. The length of the CDR3 is 13 residues. Trimming shortened V by 5 bases and J by 6 bases, and 12 bases separated the two germline ends. Germline CDR1 is SGHTA and CDR2 is FQGNSA. The CDR3 reads CASSQRVSDTQYF. In DNA form, the CDR3 reads TGTGCCAGCAGCCAACGCGTATCGGATACGCAGTATTTT.

This chain connects TRBV10-3 to TRBJ2-7, with TRBD1 matching 11 bases. CDR1 ENHRY and CDR2 SYGVKD come from the germline V gene. The CDR3 length is 15 residues. J gave up 6 bases and V 5 bases, and 9 bases lay outside the gene matches. In nucleotides, the CDR3 is TGTGCCATCAGTCTCGGGACAGGGGGAAGGGGCGAGCAGTACTTC. Amino acid sequence: CAISLGTGGRGEQYF.

This rearrangement joins TRBV6-5 to TRBJ2-3, with a tentative D call TRBD2 (6 bases). This CDR3 is built from 12 residues. V was trimmed by 9 bases and J by 2 bases, leaving 9 bases between them. Germline V gives CDR1 MNHEY, CDR2 SVGAGI. The CDR3 loop is CASRDFTDTQYF. DNA of the CDR3: TGTGCCAGTCGGGACTTCACAGATACGCAGTATTTT.

The chain has TRBV25-1 and TRBJ1-6; D is ambiguous. Germline-derived CDR1 and CDR2 are MGHDK and SYGVNS. With 3 bases removed from V and 6 bases from J, the gap between germline ends came to 21 bases. The CDR3 loop spans 18 amino acids. CDR3 amino acids: CASSDGRRAGPGNSPLHF. CDR3 DNA sequence: TGTGCCAGCAGTGACGGTCGGAGGGCTGGGCCCGGTAATTCACCCCTCCACTTT.

This clone was detected once. The rearrangement joins TRBV2 to TRBJ1-1; D is unresolved. The germline V and J ends were trimmed by 6 bases and 0 bases, with 8 bases remaining between them. Germline V gene data show CDR1 as SNHLY and CDR2 as FYNNEI. CDR3 length: 13 amino acids. This CDR3 is CASRFDLNTEAFF. CDR3 bases: TGTGCCAGCAGGTTTGACTTGAACACTGAAGCTTTCTTT.

The chain carries TRBV7-2 and TRBJ1-6; D may be TRBD1 (5 bases). Deletions cut 5 bases from V and 6 bases from J, with 14 bases between. The CDR3 is made up of 15 amino acids. Germline CDR1 is SGHTA and CDR2 is FQGNSA. The CDR3: CASSPGLGANSPLHF. Here the CDR3 DNA reads TGTGCCAGCAGCCCGGGACTTGGGGCTAATTCACCCCTCCACTTT. Supplemented by reference TRBV7-2 and TRBJ1-6, the full variable domain reads GAGVSQSPSNKVTEKGKDVELRCDPISGHTALYWYRQSLGQGLEFLIYFQGNSAPDKSGLPSDRFSAERTGGSVSTLTIQRTQQEDSAVYLCASSPGLGANSPLHFGNGTRLTVT.

The rearrangement links TRBV5-5 to TRBJ2-7; 7 nucleotides agree with TRBD1. This CDR3 has 14 amino acids. CDR1 and CDR2 (germline): SGHKS, YYEKEE (reference sequence). The V segment lost 2 bases and the J segment 2 bases; nucleotides outside the gene matches: 4. The CDR3 here is CASSFEGATYEQYF. CDR3 nucleotides: TGTGCCAGCAGCTTCGAGGGGGCCACCTACGAGCAGTACTTC. Complete variable domain (other parts from reference TRBV5-5 and TRBJ2-7): DAGVTQSPTHLIKTRGQQVTLRCSPISGHKSVSWYQQVLGQGPQFIFQYYEKEERGRGNFPDRFSARQFPNYSSELNVNALLLGDSALYLCASSFEGATYEQYFGPGTRLTVT.

The V call is TRBV18, the J call TRBJ1-3, with TRBD1 matching over 7 bases. The trim removed 0 bases at V and 0 bases at J, leaving 2 bases unmatched. This CDR3 is 16 amino acids long. Germline CDR1 and CDR2: KGHSH and LQKENI. The CDR3 DNA follows: TGTGCCAGCTCACCACCTACAGGGGACTCTGGAAACACCATATATTTT. Residues: CASSPPTGDSGNTIYF. The entire variable domain, with the rest obtained from reference TRBV18 and TRBJ1-3, is as follows: NAGVMQNPRHLVRRRGQEARLRCSPMKGHSHVYWYRQLPEEGLKFMVYLQKENIIDESGMPKERFSAEFPKEGPSILRIQQVVRGDSAAYFCASSPPTGDSGNTIYFGEGSWLTVV.

The CDR3 loop reads CASSQDSSGRAYEQYF. The CDR3 coding sequence is TGTGCCAGCAGCCAAGACTCTAGCGGGAGGGCCTACGAGCAGTACTTC. This sequence joins TRBV14 and TRBJ2-7; 12 bases agree with TRBD2. After removal of 0 bases from V and 2 bases from J, the junction contained 2 bases not matched to a gene. The CDR3 spans 16 residues. Germline V gives CDR1 SGHDN, CDR2 FVKESK.

The V call is TRBV12-3 or TRBV12-4, the J call TRBJ2-2, with 7 bases that match TRBD1. The CDR3 extends over 12 amino acids. V was pared by 6 bases and J by 5 bases, with 0 bases of the junction left unmatched. The CDR3 protein is CASRQGTGELFF. DNA for the CDR3: TGTGCCAGCAGACAGGGGACCGGGGAGCTGTTTTTT.

This clone was observed a few times. This chain connects TRBV11-3 to TRBJ2-7; D might be TRBD2 (7 bases). The CDR3 has 14 residues. Trimming pared 5 bases from V and 6 bases from J, leaving 17 bases between. CDR1 is SGHNT, CDR2 YENEEA, per germline. CDR3 DNA sequence: TGTGCCAGCAGCCCGCGCGGGGGCCGGGGCGAGCAGTACTTC. Its translation is CASSPRGGRGEQYF.